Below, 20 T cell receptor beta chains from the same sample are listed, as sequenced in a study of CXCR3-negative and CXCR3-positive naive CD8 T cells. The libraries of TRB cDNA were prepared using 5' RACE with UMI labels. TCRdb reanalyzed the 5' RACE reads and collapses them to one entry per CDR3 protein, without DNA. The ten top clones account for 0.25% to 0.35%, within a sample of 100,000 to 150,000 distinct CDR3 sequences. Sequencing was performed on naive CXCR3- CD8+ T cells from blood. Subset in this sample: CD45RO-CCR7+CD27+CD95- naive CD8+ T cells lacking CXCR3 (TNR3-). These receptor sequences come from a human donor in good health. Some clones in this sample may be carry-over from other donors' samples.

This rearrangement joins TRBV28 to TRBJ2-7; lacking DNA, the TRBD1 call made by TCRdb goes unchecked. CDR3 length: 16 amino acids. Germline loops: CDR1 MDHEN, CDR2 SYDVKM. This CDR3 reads CASSFRTGGAGYEQYF.

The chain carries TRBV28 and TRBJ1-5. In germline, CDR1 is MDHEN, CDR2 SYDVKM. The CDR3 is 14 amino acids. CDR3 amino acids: CASSLQYSNQPQHF.

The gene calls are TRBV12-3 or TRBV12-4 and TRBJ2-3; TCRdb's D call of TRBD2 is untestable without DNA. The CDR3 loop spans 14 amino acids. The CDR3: CASSPPLDPDTQYF.

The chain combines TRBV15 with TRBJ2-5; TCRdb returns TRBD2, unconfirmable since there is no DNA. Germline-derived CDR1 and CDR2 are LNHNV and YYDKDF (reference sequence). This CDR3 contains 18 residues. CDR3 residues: CATSGTRTSGRYQETQYF.

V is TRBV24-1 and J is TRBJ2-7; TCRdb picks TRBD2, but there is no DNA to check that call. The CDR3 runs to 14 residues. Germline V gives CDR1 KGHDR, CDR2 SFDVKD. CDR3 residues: CATSDPTGPSAQYF.

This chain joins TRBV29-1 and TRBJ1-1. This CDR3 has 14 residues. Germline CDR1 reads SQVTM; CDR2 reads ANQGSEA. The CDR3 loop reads CSVEERREDTEAFF.

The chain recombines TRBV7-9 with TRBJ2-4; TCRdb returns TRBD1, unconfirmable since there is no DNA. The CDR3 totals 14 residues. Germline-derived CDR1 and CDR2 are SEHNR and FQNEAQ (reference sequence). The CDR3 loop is CASSSGTGGNIQYF.

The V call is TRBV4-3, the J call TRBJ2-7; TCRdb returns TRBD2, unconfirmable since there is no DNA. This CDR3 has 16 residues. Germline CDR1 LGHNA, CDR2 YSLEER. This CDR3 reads CASSQDVGLGLYEQYF.

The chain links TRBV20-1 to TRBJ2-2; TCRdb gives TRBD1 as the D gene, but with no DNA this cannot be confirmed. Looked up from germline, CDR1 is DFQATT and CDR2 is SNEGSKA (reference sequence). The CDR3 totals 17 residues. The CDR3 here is CSARDDPQRRGPGELFF.

CDR3 protein: CSVQYRGYEQYF. This sequence joins TRBV29-1 and TRBJ2-7; TCRdb proposes TRBD1, but this gene call is untestable without DNA. CDR1 and CDR2 (germline): SQVTM, ANQGSEA. The CDR3 has 12 residues.

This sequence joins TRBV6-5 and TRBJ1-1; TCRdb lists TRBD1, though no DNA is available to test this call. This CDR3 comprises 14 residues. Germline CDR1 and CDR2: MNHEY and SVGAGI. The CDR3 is CASSYGGPGTEAFF.

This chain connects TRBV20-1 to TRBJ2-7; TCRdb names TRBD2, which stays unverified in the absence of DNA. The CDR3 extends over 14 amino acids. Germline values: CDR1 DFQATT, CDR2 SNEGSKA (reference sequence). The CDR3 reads CSATAGTTTYEQYF.

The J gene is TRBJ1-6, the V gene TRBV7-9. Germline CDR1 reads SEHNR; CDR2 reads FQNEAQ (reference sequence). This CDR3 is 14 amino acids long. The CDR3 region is CASSLVDDNSPLHF.

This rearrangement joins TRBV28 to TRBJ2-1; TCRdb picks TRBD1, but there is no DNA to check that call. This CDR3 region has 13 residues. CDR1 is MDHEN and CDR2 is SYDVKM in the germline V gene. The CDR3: CASSPGQANEQFF.

The chain's CDR3 is CASSVRTGGLMGSYNSPLHF. The rearrangement uses TRBV6-4 and TRBJ1-6; lacking DNA, the TRBD1 call made by TCRdb goes unchecked. This CDR3 is built from 20 residues. Germline CDR1 is MRHNA and CDR2 is SNTAGT.

The CDR3: CASSLAATGELFF. The chain recombines TRBV7-8 with TRBJ2-2. CDR1 is SGHVS and CDR2 is FQNEAQ in the germline V gene. The length of the CDR3 is 13 residues. Combining the CDR3 with reference TRBV7-8 and TRBJ2-2 gives the whole variable domain GAGVSQSPRYKVAKRGQDVALRCDPISGHVSLFWYQQALGQGPEFLTYFQNEAQLDKSGLPSDRFFAERPEGSVSTLKIQRTQQEDSAVYLCASSLAATGELFFGEGSRLTVL.

CDR3 in amino acids: CASSLGESYEQYF. The V call is TRBV5-1, the J call TRBJ2-7. The CDR3 is made up of 13 amino acids. Per the germline V gene, CDR1 is SGHRS and CDR2 is YFSETQ.

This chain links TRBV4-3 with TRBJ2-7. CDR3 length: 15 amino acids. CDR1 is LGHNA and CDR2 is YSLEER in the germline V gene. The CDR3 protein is CASSPGQEDYYEQYF.

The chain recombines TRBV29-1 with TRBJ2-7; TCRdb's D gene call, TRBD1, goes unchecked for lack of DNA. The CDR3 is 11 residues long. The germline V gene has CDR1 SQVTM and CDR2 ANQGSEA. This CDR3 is CSVKTAYEQYF.

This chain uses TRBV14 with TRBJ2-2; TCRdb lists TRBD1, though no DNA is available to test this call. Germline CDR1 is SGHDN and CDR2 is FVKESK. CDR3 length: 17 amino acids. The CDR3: CASSPEGGPRLTGELFF. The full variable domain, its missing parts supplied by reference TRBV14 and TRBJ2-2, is EAGVTQFPSHSVIEKGQTVTLRCDPISGHDNLYWYRRVMGKEIKFLLHFVKESKQDESGMPNNRFLAERTGGTYSTLKVQPAELEDSGVYFCASSPEGGPRLTGELFFGEGSRLTVL.